The T cell receptor beta chain under discussion was sequenced for a study of shared clonotypes between healthy human individuals. Terminally differentiated effector memory CD45RA+ cells were excluded by CCR7 positive selection of CD45RO-negative cells. Recent acute infections and vaccinations were absent in the healthy HIV-negative adult donors. Details on this clone: Antigen specificity is unknown.

Overall study findings and caveats: Shared across a few donors were about 4.8% of the naive CD4 clonotypes.

V was clipped by 0 bases and J by 5 bases; unmatched bases: 12. The germline V gene has CDR1 SGHAT and CDR2 FQNNGV. This CDR3 contains 17 residues. Using about 220 ng DNA, about 30,000 T cell genomes, the sorted-subset replicate PCRs were run. Libraries were prepared by immunoSEQ multiplex PCR; TCRdb keeps only in-frame clonotypes and omits some of them. This sample yields around 2,000,000 clones, of which just under 95% are seen a single time; 1% to 1.3% belongs to the top ten. This TCR derives from a man aged 18 to 29 in good health. The gene calls are TRBV11-2 and TRBJ2-7; TRBD2 aligns across 8 bases. Sequencing was done on a sample of naive CD8+ T cells sorted from blood. Here the CDR3 DNA reads TGTGCCAGCAGCTTAGATATTAGGACTAGCTATTCGGACGAGCAGTACTTC. It specifies CASSLDIRTSYSDEQYF.